According to its frequency, the clone carrying this T cell receptor beta chain is medium-sized. TRB was amplified from roughly 250 ng of peripheral blood genomic DNA per sample. These data come from a study of T cell clusters in autoimmune cytopenias. Study summary: The median distinct TRB clonotype count was 2,000 to 3,000 per sample, from a median approximately 52,000 reads.

There are 15 residues in the CDR3. Germline V lookup: CDR1 MNHEY, CDR2 SVGAGI. Multiplex touch-down PCR amplified TRB using TRB-A and TRB-B pools in one tube. After re-calling the multiplex PCR reads, TCRdb lists one entry per CDR3 protein, DNA absent. Its table lists about 5,000 distinct CDR3 sequences. The sample was also linked to a second study, of T cell repertoires in aging, cancer and after chemotherapy. According to that study: Compared with age-matched healthy donors, untreated hematological or solid cancer patients showed higher blood TCR clonality. These repertoire data do not allow conclusions about immunological memory after chemotherapy.

The clonotype was recovered from a human donor in good health. V gene TRBV6-5 combines with J gene TRBJ2-1; TCRdb's D call of TRBD2 is untestable without DNA. The sequenced material came from peripheral blood. CDR3 in amino acids: CASSYQLAAYNEQFF.